This section outlines one TCR beta chain sequence together with its context. This sample is part of a study of blood T cell repertoires in COVID-19. As for the study in general: Acute-phase and convalescent COVID-19 samples originated in the United States, Italy and Spain. The cDNA or gDNA used as material had been derived from T cells, B-cell-depleted T cells, or PBMCs.

TCRdb's table, derived via immunoSEQ multiplex PCR, lists solely in-frame clones and lacks some. The top ten clones hold 14% of a sample with more than 45,000 clones, 65% to 90% of them seen once. The sequence was collected from a man between 65 and 85 years old with acute or convalescent COVID-19. The sequenced sample consisted of peripheral blood.

CDR3 region: CASSFAGRDEAFF. The CDR3, as DNA: TGTGCCAGCAGCTTCGCCGGGAGGGATGAAGCTTTCTTT. V and J are TRBV3-1 (or the pseudogene TRBV3-2) and TRBJ1-1; no definite D call. Trimming cost V 5 bases and J 7 bases, with 14 bases left between them. Per germline, CDR1 LGHDT and CDR2 YNNKEL (reference sequence). CDR3 size: 13 residues.